This entry concerns a single T cell receptor (beta chain). Antigen specificity is unknown. Using its own MiXCR run on the PCR reads, TCRdb lists one record per CDR3 protein. The table has 25,000 or so distinct CDR3 sequences, about 54% seen once. The PCR-positive dates, March through December 2020, came before the US Alpha, Beta and Delta variants. The sample originates from a study of vaccination and CD4 T cells after COVID-19. Study background: Samples after vaccination came a median around eleven weeks past dose two, ranging 14 to 241. Regarding the study as a whole: Median SARS-CoV-2-reactive clonotype numbers went up from around 21 to 38, but not significantly. For convalescent patients, a median around 90% of reactive clones surfaced exclusively after vaccination.

Looked up from germline, CDR1 is ENHRY and CDR2 is SYGVKD. The V and J ends lost 3 bases and 0 bases respectively, with 11 bases between them. The CDR3 runs to 15 residues. The chain has TRBV10-3 and TRBJ2-5; D ambiguous. The sample was CD4+ T cells from blood, taken before SARS-CoV-2 vaccination. This receptor was taken from a human donor who had recovered from COVID-19. The CDR3 region is CAISDVNGNQETQYF. In DNA form, the CDR3 reads TGTGCCATCAGTGATGTTAATGGTAACCAAGAGACCCAGTACTTC.